Below, 19 T cell receptor beta chains from the same sample are listed, as sequenced in a study of cytomegalovirus exposure and HLA in healthy donors. Primers included in the PCR were 60 Vbeta and 13 Jbeta primers. Profiling relied on immunoSEQ multiplex PCR, and the TCRdb table lists in-frame clones only, not all of them. The sample yields over 150,000 clones, 85% seen once. Sample: PBMCs. The receptors shown here come from a boy aged 2 to 10 in good health and CMV-seronegative.

V usage is TRBV28 and J usage is TRBJ1-3; 8 nucleotides line up with TRBD1. In germline, CDR1 is MDHEN, CDR2 SYDVKM. V lost 8 bases, J lost 2 bases, and 2 bases stayed unmatched. The CDR3 is 13 amino acids. The CDR3 sequence: CASLQGAGNTIYF. The DNA for the CDR3 is TGTGCCAGCTTACAGGGGGCTGGAAACACCATATATTTT.

This chain connects TRBV6-6 to TRBJ2-7; maybe TRBD1 (5 bases). With 0 bases removed from V and 0 bases from J, the gap between germline ends came to 6 bases. This CDR3 contains 14 residues. Germline lookup yields CDR1 MNHNY and CDR2 SVGAGI (reference sequence). CDR3 region: CASSYSTDSYEQYV. The CDR3, as DNA: TGTGCCAGCAGTTACTCGACAGACTCCTACGAGCAGTACGTC.

V and J are TRBV10-3 and TRBJ1-1; D may be TRBD1 (5 bases). The germline V and J ends were trimmed by 3 bases and 1 base, with 9 bases remaining between them. The germline CDR1 and CDR2 sequences are ENHRY and SYGVKD. The CDR3 has 14 residues. The DNA for the CDR3 is TGTGCCATCAGTGAAGAACAGGCGAACACTGAAGCTTTCTTT. Translated: CAISEEQANTEAFF.

The chain carries TRBV25-1 and TRBJ1-6; no clear D gene. The CDR3 contains 12 residues. Trimming stripped 3 bases from V and 14 bases from J, with 11 bases between. Germline V CDR1 and CDR2: MGHDK, SYGVNS. CDR3 nucleotides: TGTGCCAGCAGTGACGGGATATTCACCCTCCACTTT. Amino acid sequence: CASSDGIFTLHF.

The chain joins TRBV28 to TRBJ2-5; possibly TRBD1 for D (5 bases). Germline V lookup: CDR1 MDHEN, CDR2 SYDVKM. CDR3 length: 15 residues. With 4 bases removed from V and 3 bases from J, the gap between germline ends came to 15 bases. The CDR3 is CASSSSAGLKETQYF. CDR3 in DNA: TGTGCCAGCAGTTCGTCCGCAGGGCTGAAAGAGACCCAGTACTTC.

This clone was picked up a small number of times. The chain joins TRBV18 to TRBJ2-7; a weak D match, TRBD1 (6 bases). The CDR3 is made up of 14 amino acids. CDR1 KGHSH and CDR2 LQKENI come from the germline V gene. The V gene lost 3 bases and the J gene lost 5 bases, with 14 bases spanning the gap. The CDR3 is CASSPGDTFHEQYF. For the CDR3, the DNA is TGTGCCAGCTCACCGGGGGACACCTTCCACGAGCAGTACTTC.

The chain employs TRBV5-4 and TRBJ2-4, with D perhaps matching TRBD1 (6 bases). Germline CDR1 and CDR2: SGHNT and YYREEE (reference sequence). CDR3 length: 15 residues. V was pared by 4 bases and J by 4 bases, with 15 bases between. The CDR3 bases are TGTGCCAGCAGCCTTAACAGGGAGTCGAAAAACATTCAGTACTTC. Amino acids: CASSLNRESKNIQYF.

The V call is TRBV2, the J call TRBJ1-1, with D hard to call. CDR3 size: 13 residues. V lost 7 bases to trimming and J lost 1 base, with 10 bases between them. Germline V CDR1 and CDR2: SNHLY, FYNNEI. The CDR3: CASKPPGNTEAFF. In DNA form, the CDR3 reads TGTGCCAGCAAGCCGCCCGGGAACACTGAAGCTTTCTTT. Full variable domain (remainder filled in from reference TRBV2 and TRBJ1-1): EPEVTQTPSHQVTQMGQEVILRCVPISNHLYFYWYRQILGQKVEFLVSFYNNEISEKSEIFDDQFSVERPDGSNFTLKIRSTKLEDSAMYFCASKPPGNTEAFFGQGTRLTVV.

The V and J genes are TRBV30 and TRBJ1-5, with TRBD1 matching over 9 bases. V lost 1 base, J lost 4 bases, and 8 bases stayed unmatched. CDR3 length equals 16 residues. Germline V CDR1 and CDR2: GTSNPN, SVGIG (reference sequence). The CDR3 protein is CAWSALGQGNNQPQHF. CDR3 DNA sequence: TGTGCCTGGAGTGCCTTGGGACAGGGCAATAATCAGCCCCAGCATTTT.

The chain combines TRBV18 with TRBJ1-3, with TRBD1 matching over 8 bases. V was clipped by 4 bases and J by 0 bases; unmatched bases: 5. The germline gives CDR1 KGHSH, CDR2 LQKENI. The CDR3 has 16 amino acids. The CDR3, as DNA: TGTGCCAGCTCACTAAAACAGGGGGGCTCTGGAAACACCATATATTTT. Translated: CASSLKQGGSGNTIYF.

V usage is TRBV5-8 and J usage is TRBJ2-5, with TRBD2 identical over 7 bases. The CDR3 consists of 15 residues. CDR1 is SGHTS, CDR2 YDEGEE, per germline. V was clipped by 2 bases and J by 0 bases; unmatched bases: 4. CDR3: CASSLSGAYQETQYF. The CDR3 coding sequence is TGTGCCAGCAGCTTAAGCGGGGCTTACCAAGAGACCCAGTACTTC.

This clone came up once. The chain has TRBV29-1 and TRBJ1-4, with 7 bases lining up with TRBD1. The CDR3 is 15 amino acids. V lost 6 bases, J lost 7 bases, and 14 bases stayed unmatched. The germline V gene has CDR1 SQVTM and CDR2 ANQGSEA. The CDR3 DNA reads as TGCAGCGTCACCGAAGATGACAGGGCCGGTGAAAAACTGTTTTTT. It codes for CSVTEDDRAGEKLFF.

This rearrangement joins TRBV14 to TRBJ1-1; tentative D call: TRBD1 (6 bases). In germline, CDR1 is SGHDN, CDR2 FVKESK. V shed 4 bases and J shed 1 base, with 13 bases lying between them. This CDR3 contains 15 residues. CDR3 residues: CASSLLGTPNTEAFF. CDR3 sequence (DNA): TGTGCCAGCAGCCTTCTCGGGACACCGAACACTGAAGCTTTCTTT.

The rearrangement links TRBV5-1 to TRBJ1-1, with D unclear. CDR1 is SGHRS and CDR2 is YFSETQ in the germline V gene. The ends were cut back, 7 bases at V and 3 bases at J, with 25 bases in the middle. The CDR3 is 17 amino acids. CDR3 nucleotide sequence: TGCGCCAGCCAACCGGCTGGAGGACCGAGGGATTACACTGAAGCTTTCTTT. It translates to CASQPAGGPRDYTEAFF.

V is TRBV5-1 and J is TRBJ2-3, with TRBD1 matching over 12 bases. The CDR3 contains 16 residues. Germline V lookup: CDR1 SGHRS, CDR2 YFSETQ. V trimming: 4 bases; J trimming: 3 bases; junction bases outside the gene matches: 6. The CDR3 region has the DNA TGCGCCAGCAGCCTAGGGACAGGGGGCCGGACAGATACGCAGTATTTT. It specifies CASSLGTGGRTDTQYF.

The chain combines TRBV15 with TRBJ1-5, with a weak D call TRBD1 (6 bases). The CDR3 is 15 amino acids. V gave up 0 bases and J gave up 3 bases, with 9 bases separating them. Germline V gene data show CDR1 as LNHNV and CDR2 as YYDKDF (reference sequence). This CDR3 is CATSRDTGSNQPQHF. The CDR3, as DNA: TGTGCCACCAGCAGAGACACAGGGTCCAATCAGCCCCAGCATTTT. The full variable domain, completed using reference TRBV15 and TRBJ1-5, is DAMVIQNPRYQVTQFGKPVTLSCSQTLNHNVMYWYQQKSSQAPKLLFHYYDKDFNNEADTPDNFQSRRPNTSFCFLDIRSPGLGDTAMYLCATSRDTGSNQPQHFGDGTRLSIL.

The rearrangement uses TRBV6-5 and TRBJ1-6; 12 bases match TRBD1. The CDR3 is made up of 16 amino acids. The V segment lost 0 bases and the J segment 15 bases; nucleotides outside the gene matches: 9. Germline V gives CDR1 MNHEY, CDR2 SVGAGI. The CDR3 bases are TGTGCCAGCAGTTACTCGGGACAGGGGGCCCTAATGGTCCTCCACTTT. This codes for CASSYSGQGALMVLHF.

About this clone itself: Other DNA variants within this sample encode the same CDR3. This chain joins TRBV20-1 and TRBJ2-5; D is unclear. The CDR3 spans 11 residues. Germline CDR1 DFQATT, CDR2 SNEGSKA (reference sequence). Between the trimmed V and J ends, which lost 1 base and 4 bases, there was a span of 4 bases. The DNA for the CDR3 is TGCAGTGCTAGAGTGAGAGAGACCCAGTACTTC. The encoded protein is CSARVRETQYF.

This clone was recorded once. V and J are TRBV15 and TRBJ2-1; D unclear. The CDR3 contains 16 residues. Germline loops: CDR1 LNHNV, CDR2 YYDKDF (reference sequence). Trimming left V 0 bases short and J 0 bases short, with 9 bases between. CDR3: CATSRERWSSYNEQFF. The CDR3 bases are TGTGCCACCAGCAGAGAGCGGTGGAGCTCCTACAATGAGCAGTTCTTC.